This T cell receptor beta chain stems from a study of T cells in women clearing cervical HPV infection. The overall study: Donors had HPV16-related CIN3 or worse; 2 had invasive cancer. Case blood drawn at lesion detection; control blood after infection cleared. HLA type stays a possible confounder, typing being limited.

A word on this clone: The read comes to an end 3 residues before the CDR3 does, leaving the germline J gene to fill in the end.

CDR3 length equals 14 residues. Trimming at V came to 1 base and at J to 6 bases, leaving 4 bases not matched to a gene. Per germline, CDR1 SEHNR and CDR2 FQNEAQ (reference sequence). Method: immunoSEQ multiplex PCR; TCRdb's copy keeps in-frame clones and lacks some. This table lists 25,000 to 30,000 clones. The sequencing input was blood buffy coat. The rearrangement uses TRBV7-9 and TRBJ2-3; 7 positions match TRBD2. The sequence was obtained from a woman between 18 and 69 years old with a cervical HPV16 infection that either progressed to CIN3+ or cleared (not recorded which). The part of the CDR3 DNA that was read is TGTGCCAGCAGCTTAGGACTAGCTGCTGATACG. Translation gives CASSLGLAADT. The whole CDR3 region reads CASSLGLAADTQYF. Full variable domain (remainder filled in from reference TRBV7-9 and TRBJ2-3): DTGVSQNPRHKITKRGQNVTFRCDPISEHNRLYWYRQTLGQGPEFLTYFQNEAQLEKSRLLSDRFSAERPKGSFSTLEIQRTEQGDSAMYLCASSLGLAADTQYFGPGTRLTVL.